These T cell receptor beta chains were read from a single sample in a study of cytomegalovirus exposure and HLA in healthy donors. Sequencing used immunoSEQ multiplex PCR; TCRdb keeps in-frame clones, though not all of them. This repertoire shows under 130,000 clones, under 85% found once; its top ten account for 5% to 6.5%. The specimen was PBMCs. The receptors here all came from a man between 18 and 29 years old in good health and CMV-seronegative. Both conserved end residues are part of each CDR3. D genes are given only for firm matches. Size tells how often a clone was seen (once, few, many) or the class of an expanded clone, and some rows leave it out.

DNA: TGTGCCAGCAGCGTTGCTAGCGGGAGAGTCTACGAGCAGTACTTC
CDR3: CASSVASGRVYEQYF
J: TRBJ2-7
size: .
D: TRBD2
V: TRBV9

DNA: TGTGCCAGCTCACCACGTACCGTTTCGGGAGTATCCCACGAGCAGTACTTC
CDR3: CASSPRTVSGVSHEQYF
J: TRBJ2-7
size: .
D: .
V: TRBV18

DNA: TGTGCCAGCAGCTTAGCCCCCATAGCGGGATCCAGCTACGAGCAGTACTTC
CDR3: CASSLAPIAGSSYEQYF
J: TRBJ2-7
size: .
D: TRBD2
V: TRBV7-2

DNA: TGCAGCCACAGCCGTACTGGCCGGGGAGCTGTTTTT
CDR3: CSHSRTGRGAVF
J: TRBJ2-2
size: .
D: .
V: TRBV29-1

DNA: TGCGCCAGCAGCTTCGCGCAGGGGGATGAAAAACTGTTTTTT
CDR3: CASSFAQGDEKLFF
J: TRBJ1-4
size: .
D: TRBD1
V: TRBV5-1

DNA: TGTGCCAGCCGGCGCCAAGACGGGACTAGCGGGACCTACGAGCAGTACTTC
CDR3: CASRRQDGTSGTYEQYF
J: TRBJ2-7
size: .
D: TRBD2
V: TRBV5-4

DNA: TGTGCCAGTAGGCCCACCGGGGGAGTGAATCAGCCCCAGCATTTT
CDR3: CASRPTGGVNQPQHF
J: TRBJ1-5
size: .
D: .
V: TRBV19

DNA: TGCGCCAGCAGCCTTAAGCTCCCCCACGGGTCCGATAATGAAAAACTGTTTTTT
CDR3: CASSLKLPHGSDNEKLFF
J: TRBJ1-4
size: few
D: .
V: TRBV5-1

DNA: TGTGCCAGCAGTGGTGGGGGCACTATGAGAGGGGAGCAGTACTTC
CDR3: CASSGGGTMRGEQYF
J: TRBJ2-7
size: .
D: .
V: TRBV6-1

DNA: TGTGCCAGCAGTGAATCAGGGTGGAGTGAAAAACTGTTTTTT
CDR3: CASSESGWSEKLFF
J: TRBJ1-4
size: .
D: .
V: TRBV6-1

DNA: TGTGCCAGCAGTTCTAACTACGAGCAGTACTTC
CDR3: CASSSNYEQYF
J: TRBJ2-7
size: .
D: .
V: TRBV6-6

DNA: TGTGCCAGCAGCTACCTAGCGGGGGGGACCACAGATACGCAGTATTTT
CDR3: CASSYLAGGTTDTQYF
J: TRBJ2-3
size: once
D: TRBD2
V: TRBV5-6

DNA: TGTGCCACCAGCAGAGATCGAGAGGCGAAGGAATTGTTTTTT
CDR3: CATSRDREAKELFF
J: TRBJ1-4
size: .
D: .
V: TRBV15

DNA: TGTGCCAGCAGTTATCAGGGGGTCACCTACAATGAGCAGTTCTTC
CDR3: CASSYQGVTYNEQFF
J: TRBJ2-1
size: .
D: TRBD1
V: TRBV6-6

DNA: TGTGCCAGCAGCGCCCTGAGAGGGTCGGAAAGATACACTGAAGCTTTCTTT
CDR3: CASSALRGSERYTEAFF
J: TRBJ1-1
size: .
D: .
V: TRBV9